This T cell receptor (beta chain) was profiled in a study of T cell changes during pregnancy in multiple sclerosis. Clones were sequenced by immunoSEQ multiplex PCR, and TCRdb holds only the in-frame ones, with some missing. The sample contains tens of thousands of clones, about 92% of which appear only once. The V gene lost 2 bases and the J gene lost 7 bases, with 8 bases spanning the gap. This CDR3 has 12 residues. Germline assignment: CDR1 MNHNY and CDR2 SVGAGI (reference sequence). This chain links TRBV6-6 with TRBJ1-1; tentative D call: TRBD1 (5 bases). The clonotype comes from a female donor with multiple sclerosis, enrolled in a pregnancy study. Sequences were derived from CD4+ T cells from peripheral blood mononuclear cells, sampled after pregnancy. CDR3 DNA: TGTGCCAGCAGTTACAGGGGAGGTGAAGCTTTCTTT. This codes for CASSYRGGEAFF.